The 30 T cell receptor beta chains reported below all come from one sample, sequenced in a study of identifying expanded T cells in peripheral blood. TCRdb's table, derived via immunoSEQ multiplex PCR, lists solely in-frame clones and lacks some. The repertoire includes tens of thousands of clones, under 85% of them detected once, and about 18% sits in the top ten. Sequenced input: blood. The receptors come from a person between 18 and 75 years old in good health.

CDR3 region: CATSRKNRGRGTDTQYF. CDR3 nucleotide sequence: TGTGCCACCAGCAGAAAAAACCGGGGGCGGGGCACAGATACGCAGTATTTT. The genes are TRBV15 and TRBJ2-3, with D perhaps given as TRBD1 or TRBD2 (6 bases each). Per germline, CDR1 LNHNV and CDR2 YYDKDF (reference sequence). The V and J ends lost 2 bases and 1 base respectively, with 16 bases between them. The CDR3 is 17 residues long.

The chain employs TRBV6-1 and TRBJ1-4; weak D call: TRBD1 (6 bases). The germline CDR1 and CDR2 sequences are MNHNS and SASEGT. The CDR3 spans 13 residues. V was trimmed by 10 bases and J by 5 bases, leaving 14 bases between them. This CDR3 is CAILGTLNEKLFF. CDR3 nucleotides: TGTGCCATTCTCGGGACATTAAATGAAAAACTGTTTTTT.

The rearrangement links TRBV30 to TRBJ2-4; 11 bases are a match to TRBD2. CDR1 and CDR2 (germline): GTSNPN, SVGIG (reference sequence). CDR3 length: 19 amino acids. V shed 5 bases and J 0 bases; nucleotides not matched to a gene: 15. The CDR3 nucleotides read TGTGCCTGGGGGACGACTAGCGGGGCCCTAAATTTAGCCAAAAACATTCAGTACTTC. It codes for CAWGTTSGALNLAKNIQYF. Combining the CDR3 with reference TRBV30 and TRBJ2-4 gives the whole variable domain SQTIHQWPATLVQPVGSPLSLECTVEGTSNPNLYWYRQAAGRGLQLLFYSVGIGQISSEVPQNLSASRPQDRQFILSSKKLLLSDSGFYLCAWGTTSGALNLAKNIQYFGAGTRLSVL.

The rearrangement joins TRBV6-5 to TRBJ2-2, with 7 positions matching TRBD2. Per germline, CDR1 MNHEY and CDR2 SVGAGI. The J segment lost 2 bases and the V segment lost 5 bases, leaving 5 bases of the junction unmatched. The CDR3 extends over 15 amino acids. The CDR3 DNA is TGTGCCAGCAGTCCCGGGACTATTAACACCGGGGAGCTGTTTTTT. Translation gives CASSPGTINTGELFF.

The CDR3 is CASSVGPPYSNQPQHF. The CDR3 bases are TGTGCCAGCAGCGTAGGGCCACCCTATAGCAATCAGCCCCAGCATTTT. The gene calls are TRBV9 and TRBJ1-5, with no clear D. The CDR3 loop spans 16 amino acids. Per the germline V gene, CDR1 is SGDLS and CDR2 is YYNGEE. V lost 0 bases to trimming and J lost 0 bases, with 10 bases between them.

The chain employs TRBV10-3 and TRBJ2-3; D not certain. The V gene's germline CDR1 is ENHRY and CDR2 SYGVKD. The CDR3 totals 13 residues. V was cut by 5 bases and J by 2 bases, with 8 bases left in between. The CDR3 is CAISWGNTDTQYF. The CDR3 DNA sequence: TGTGCCATCAGTTGGGGTAACACAGATACGCAGTATTTT.

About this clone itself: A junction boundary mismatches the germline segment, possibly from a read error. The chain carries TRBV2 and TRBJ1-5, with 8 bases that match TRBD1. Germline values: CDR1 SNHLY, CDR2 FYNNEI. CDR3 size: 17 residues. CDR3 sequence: CASREGQGGPRNQPQHF. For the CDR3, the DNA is TGTGCCAGCAGGGAAGGACAGGGAGGGCCGCGCAATCAGCCCCAGCATTTT.

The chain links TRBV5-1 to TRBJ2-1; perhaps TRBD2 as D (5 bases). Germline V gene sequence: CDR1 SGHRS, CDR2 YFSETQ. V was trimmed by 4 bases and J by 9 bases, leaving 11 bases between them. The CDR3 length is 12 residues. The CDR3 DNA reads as TGCGCCAGCAGCCCGGAGGTAGGTGAGCAGTTCTTC. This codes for CASSPEVGEQFF.

This CDR3 is CASSGQSGGAHEQFF. The CDR3 DNA reads as TGTGCCAGCAGCGGCCAAAGCGGGGGGGCGCATGAGCAGTTCTTC. The chain joins TRBV9 to TRBJ2-1; 10 bases are shared with TRBD2. CDR1 is SGDLS, CDR2 YYNGEE, per germline. This CDR3 is 15 amino acids long. V was pared by 3 bases and J by 8 bases, with 8 bases of the junction left unmatched.

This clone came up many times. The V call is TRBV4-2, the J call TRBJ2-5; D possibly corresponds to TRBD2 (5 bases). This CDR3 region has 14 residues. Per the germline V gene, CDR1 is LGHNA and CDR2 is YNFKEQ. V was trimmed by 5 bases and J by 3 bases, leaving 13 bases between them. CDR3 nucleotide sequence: TGTGCCAGCAGCGAAGGGCTAGCCGAAGAGACCCAGTACTTC. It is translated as CASSEGLAEETQYF.

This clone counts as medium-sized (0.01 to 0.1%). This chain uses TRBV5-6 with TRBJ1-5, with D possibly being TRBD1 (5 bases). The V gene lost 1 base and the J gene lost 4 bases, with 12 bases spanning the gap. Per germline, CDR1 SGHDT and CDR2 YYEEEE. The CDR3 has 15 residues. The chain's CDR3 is CASSLWAGRNQPQHF. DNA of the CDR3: TGTGCCAGCAGCTTGTGGGCAGGGCGGAATCAGCCCCAGCATTTT.

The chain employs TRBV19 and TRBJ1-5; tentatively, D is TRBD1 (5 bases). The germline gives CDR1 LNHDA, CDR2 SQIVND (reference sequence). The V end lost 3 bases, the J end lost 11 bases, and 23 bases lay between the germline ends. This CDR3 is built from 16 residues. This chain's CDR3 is CASSMVTGRGVVSQHF. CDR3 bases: TGTGCCAGTAGTATGGTTACCGGACGGGGCGTGGTGTCCCAGCATTTT.

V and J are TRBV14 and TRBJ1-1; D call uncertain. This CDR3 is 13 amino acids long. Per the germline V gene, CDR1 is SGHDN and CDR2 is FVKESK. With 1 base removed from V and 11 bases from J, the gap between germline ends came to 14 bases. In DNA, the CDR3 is TGTGCCAGCAGCCAAGGTCGACGATCGGGGGCTTTCTTT. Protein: CASSQGRRSGAFF.

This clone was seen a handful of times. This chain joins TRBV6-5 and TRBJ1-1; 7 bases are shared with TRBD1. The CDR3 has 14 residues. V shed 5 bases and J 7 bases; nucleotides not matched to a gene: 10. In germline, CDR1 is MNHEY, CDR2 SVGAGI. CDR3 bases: TGTGCCAGCAGTCTATTTGGTCGGGACAGTGAAGCTTTCTTT. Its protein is CASSLFGRDSEAFF.

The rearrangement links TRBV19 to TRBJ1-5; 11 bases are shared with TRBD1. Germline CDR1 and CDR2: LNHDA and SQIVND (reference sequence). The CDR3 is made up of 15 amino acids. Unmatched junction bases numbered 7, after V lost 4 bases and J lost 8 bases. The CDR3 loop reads CASSTRTGGAEPQHF. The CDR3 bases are TGTGCCAGTAGTACCCGGACAGGGGGCGCCGAGCCCCAGCATTTT. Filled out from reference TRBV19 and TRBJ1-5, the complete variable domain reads DGGITQSPKYLFRKEGQNVTLSCEQNLNHDAMYWYRQDPGQGLRLIYYSQIVNDFQKGDIAEGYSVSREKKESFPLTVTSAQKNPTAFYLCASSTRTGGAEPQHFGDGTRLSIL.

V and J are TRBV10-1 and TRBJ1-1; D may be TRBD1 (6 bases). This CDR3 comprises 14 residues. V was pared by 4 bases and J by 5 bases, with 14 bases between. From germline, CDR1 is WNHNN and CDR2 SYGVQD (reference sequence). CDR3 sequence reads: CASSGQDLSTEAFF. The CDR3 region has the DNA TGCGCCAGCAGTGGACAGGACCTTTCAACTGAAGCTTTCTTT.

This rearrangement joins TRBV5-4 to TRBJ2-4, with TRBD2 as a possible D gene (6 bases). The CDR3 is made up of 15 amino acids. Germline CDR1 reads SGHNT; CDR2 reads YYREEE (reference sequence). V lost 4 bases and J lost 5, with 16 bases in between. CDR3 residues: CASSLGWGVENIQYF. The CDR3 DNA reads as TGTGCCAGCAGCCTAGGTTGGGGGGTCGAAAACATTCAGTACTTC.

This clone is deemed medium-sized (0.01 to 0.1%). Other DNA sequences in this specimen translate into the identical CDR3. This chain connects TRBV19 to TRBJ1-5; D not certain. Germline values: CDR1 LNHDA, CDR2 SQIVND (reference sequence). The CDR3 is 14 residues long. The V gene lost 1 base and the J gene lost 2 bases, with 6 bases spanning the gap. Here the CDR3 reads CASSIVAGNQPQHF. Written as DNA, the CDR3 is TGTGCCAGTAGTATAGTTGCCGGCAATCAGCCCCAGCATTTT.

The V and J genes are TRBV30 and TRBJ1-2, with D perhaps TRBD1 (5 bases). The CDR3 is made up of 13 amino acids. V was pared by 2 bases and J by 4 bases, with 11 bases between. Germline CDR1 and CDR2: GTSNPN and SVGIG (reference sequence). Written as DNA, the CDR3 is TGTGCCTGGAGTCGACCCGGGGCCTATGGCTACACCTTC. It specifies CAWSRPGAYGYTF.

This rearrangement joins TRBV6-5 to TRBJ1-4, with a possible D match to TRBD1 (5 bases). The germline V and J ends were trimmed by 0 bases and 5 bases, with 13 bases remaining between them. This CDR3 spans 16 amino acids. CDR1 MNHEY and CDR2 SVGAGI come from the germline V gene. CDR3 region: CASSYSWGTVNEKLFF. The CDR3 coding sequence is TGTGCCAGCAGTTACTCTTGGGGCACGGTAAATGAAAAACTGTTTTTT.

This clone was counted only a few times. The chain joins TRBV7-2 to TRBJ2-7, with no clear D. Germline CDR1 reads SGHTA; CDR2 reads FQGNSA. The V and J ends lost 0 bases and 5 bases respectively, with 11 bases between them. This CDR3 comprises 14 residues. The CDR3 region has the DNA TGTGCCAGCAGCTTAGCGCTCACTCGGGACGAGCAGTACGTC. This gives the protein CASSLALTRDEQYV.

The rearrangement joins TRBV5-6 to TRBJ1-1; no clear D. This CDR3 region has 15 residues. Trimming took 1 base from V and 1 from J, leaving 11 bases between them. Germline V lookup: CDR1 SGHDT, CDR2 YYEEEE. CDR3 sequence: CASSLLAAKNTEAFF. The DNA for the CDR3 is TGTGCCAGCAGCTTGTTGGCGGCGAAGAACACTGAAGCTTTCTTT.

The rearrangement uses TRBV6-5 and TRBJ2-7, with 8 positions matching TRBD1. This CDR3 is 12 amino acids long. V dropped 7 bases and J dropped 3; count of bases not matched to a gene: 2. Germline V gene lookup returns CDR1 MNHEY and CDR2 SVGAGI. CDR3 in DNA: TGTGCCAGCAAAACAGGGGGCTACGAGCAGTACTTC. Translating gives CASKTGGYEQYF.

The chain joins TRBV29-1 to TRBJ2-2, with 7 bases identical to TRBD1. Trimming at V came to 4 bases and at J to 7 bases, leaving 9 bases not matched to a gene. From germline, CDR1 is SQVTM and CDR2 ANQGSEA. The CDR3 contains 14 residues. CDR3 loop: CSVVFFRGIGELFF. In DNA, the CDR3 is TGCAGCGTTGTTTTTTTCAGGGGGATCGGGGAGCTGTTTTTT.

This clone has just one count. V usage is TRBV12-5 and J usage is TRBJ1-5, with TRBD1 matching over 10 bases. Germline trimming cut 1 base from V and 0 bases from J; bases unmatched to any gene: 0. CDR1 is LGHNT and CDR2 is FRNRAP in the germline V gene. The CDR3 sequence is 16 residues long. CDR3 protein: CASGLGTGGSNQPQHF. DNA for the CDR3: TGTGCTAGTGGTTTGGGGACAGGGGGTAGCAATCAGCCCCAGCATTTT.

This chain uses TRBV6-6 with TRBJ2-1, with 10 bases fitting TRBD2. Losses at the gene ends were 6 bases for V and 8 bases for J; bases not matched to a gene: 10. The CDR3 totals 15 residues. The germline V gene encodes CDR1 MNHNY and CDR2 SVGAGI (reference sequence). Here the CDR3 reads CASRALAGVLDEQFF. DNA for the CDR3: TGTGCCAGCAGGGCCCTAGCGGGGGTCTTGGATGAGCAGTTCTTC.

The DNA for the CDR3 is TGCGCCAGCAGCAATAACAGGGGTGATACGCAGTATTTT. Amino acids: CASSNNRGDTQYF. The chain has TRBV4-3 and TRBJ2-3; 7 positions agree with TRBD1. Germline trimming cut 5 bases from V and 6 bases from J; bases unmatched to any gene: 5. Germline-derived CDR1 and CDR2 are LGHNA and YSLEER. The CDR3 covers 13 residues.

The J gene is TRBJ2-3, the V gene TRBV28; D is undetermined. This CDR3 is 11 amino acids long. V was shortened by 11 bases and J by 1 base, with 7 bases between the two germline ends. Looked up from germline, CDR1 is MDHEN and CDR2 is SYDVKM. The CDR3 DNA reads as TGTGCCGTTCGGGGCACAGATACGCAGTATTTT. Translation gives CAVRGTDTQYF.

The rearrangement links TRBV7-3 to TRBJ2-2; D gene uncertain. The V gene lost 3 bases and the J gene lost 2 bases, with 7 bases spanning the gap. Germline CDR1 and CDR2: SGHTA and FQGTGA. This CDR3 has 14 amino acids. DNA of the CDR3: TGTGCCAGCAGCTTGATGATTAACACCGGGGAGCTGTTTTTT. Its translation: CASSLMINTGELFF.

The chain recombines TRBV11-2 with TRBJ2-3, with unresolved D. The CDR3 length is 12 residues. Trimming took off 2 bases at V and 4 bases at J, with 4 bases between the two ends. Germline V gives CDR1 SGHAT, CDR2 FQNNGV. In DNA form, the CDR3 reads TGTGCCAGCAGCTTAACGGCAGATACGCAGTATTTT. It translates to CASSLTADTQYF.